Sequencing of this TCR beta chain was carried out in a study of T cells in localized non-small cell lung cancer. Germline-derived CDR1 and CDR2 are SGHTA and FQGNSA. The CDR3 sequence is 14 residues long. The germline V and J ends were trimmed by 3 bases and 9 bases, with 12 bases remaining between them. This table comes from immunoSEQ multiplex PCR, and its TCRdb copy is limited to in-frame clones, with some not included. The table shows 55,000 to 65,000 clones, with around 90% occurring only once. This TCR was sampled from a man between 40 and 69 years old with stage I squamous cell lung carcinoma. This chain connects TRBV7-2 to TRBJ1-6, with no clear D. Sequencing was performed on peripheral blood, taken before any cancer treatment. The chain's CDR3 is CASSFSVDPSPLHF. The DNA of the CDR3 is TGTGCCAGCAGCTTTTCCGTTGATCCTTCACCCCTCCACTTT. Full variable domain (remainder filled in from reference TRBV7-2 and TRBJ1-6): GAGVSQSPSNKVTEKGKDVELRCDPISGHTALYWYRQSLGQGLEFLIYFQGNSAPDKSGLPSDRFSAERTGGSVSTLTIQRTQQEDSAVYLCASSFSVDPSPLHFGNGTRLTVT.